The sequence of this T cell receptor beta chain was determined in a study of T cells in Graves' hyperthyroidism and ophthalmopathy. Study-wide context: Staff took peripheral blood when the initial diagnosis was made, before any treatment began. Findings and limits, study-wide: Most thyroid clonotypes expanded above 0.001 were also detected in blood.

The CDR3 consists of 17 residues. Germline-derived CDR1 and CDR2 are SGHTA and FQGTGA. V lost 5 bases and J lost 4; bases outside the gene matches: 13. To note about this clonotype: What it binds is unknown.

RNA transcripts provided the source from which TCR beta CDR3 regions were amplified. HTBI primers were used for first-round RT-PCR of the TCR CDR3. TCRdb ran MiXCR on the multiplex PCR reads and lists one entry per CDR3 protein. The profile covers approximately 380,000 distinct CDR3 sequences, with less than 20% appearing a single time and less than 45% taken by the ten largest. Lactation, pregnancy, other autoimmune disease or uncontrolled infection led to exclusion of patients. It was 10 ml of fresh peripheral blood that supplied the PBMCs. What was sequenced was blood. The chain links TRBV7-3 to TRBJ1-1; 10 bases map to TRBD1. The TCR sequence derives from a man aged 18 to 30 with Graves' ophthalmopathy. The CDR3 DNA follows: TGTGCCAGCAGCCCTCAAGTGGACAGGGGGGTGATCACTGAAGCTTTCTTT. This encodes CASSPQVDRGVITEAFF.